This TCR beta chain derives from a study of Graves' ophthalmopathy and Graves' hyperthyroidism. General study findings and limits: Blood also held most thyroid clonotypes expanded above 0.001 frequency. With 60% to 71% sensitivity and 72% to 85% specificity, the model predicted ophthalmopathy progression.

With respect to this clonotype: What it binds is unknown. One junction end does not reproduce the germline sequence, and a read error may be involved.

Thyroid ultrasound, orbital computed tomography, TRAb, serum thyroxine and clinical symptoms formed the basis of diagnosis. The PBMC fraction was derived from roughly 10 ml of fresh peripheral blood. Beta-chain TCR CDR3 regions were amplified from RNA transcripts. First-round RT-PCR employed HTBI primers, with a second-round multiplex PCR after it. TCRdb re-called the multiplex PCR reads with MiXCR, one entry per CDR3 protein. This sample yields 650,000 to 900,000 distinct CDR3 sequences, of which approximately 40% are seen a single time; approximately 43% belongs to the top ten. The germline CDR1 and CDR2 sequences are ENHRY and SYGVKD. The CDR3 is 14 amino acids.

This clonotype originated in an adult man with Graves' ophthalmopathy. J is TRBJ2-7 and V is TRBV10-3, with 9 bases fitting TRBD1. The material sequenced was peripheral blood. CDR3 nucleotide sequence: TGTGCCAGCAGTTACATCCGGGACAGGGACGAGCAGTACTTC. This translates into CASSYIRDRDEQYF.